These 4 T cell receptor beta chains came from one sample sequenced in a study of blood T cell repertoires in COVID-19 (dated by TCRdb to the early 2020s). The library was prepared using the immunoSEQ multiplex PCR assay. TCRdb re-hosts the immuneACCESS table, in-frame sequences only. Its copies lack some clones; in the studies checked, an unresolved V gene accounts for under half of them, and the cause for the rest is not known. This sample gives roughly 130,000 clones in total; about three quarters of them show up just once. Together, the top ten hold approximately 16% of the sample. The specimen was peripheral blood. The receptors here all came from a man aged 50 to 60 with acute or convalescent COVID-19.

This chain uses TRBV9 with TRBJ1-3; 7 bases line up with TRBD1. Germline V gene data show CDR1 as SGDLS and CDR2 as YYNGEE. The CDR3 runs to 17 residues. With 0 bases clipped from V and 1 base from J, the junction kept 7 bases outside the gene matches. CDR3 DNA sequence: TGTGCCAGCAGCGTAGCTCCGGAGGGGGCATCTGGAAACACCATATATTTT. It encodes CASSVAPEGASGNTIYF.

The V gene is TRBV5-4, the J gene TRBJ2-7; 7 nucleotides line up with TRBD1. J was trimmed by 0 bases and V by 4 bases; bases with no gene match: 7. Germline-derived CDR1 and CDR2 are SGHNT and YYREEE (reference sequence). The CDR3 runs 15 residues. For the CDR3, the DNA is TGTGCCAGCAGCATTGGGACAGCTCCCTCCTACGAGCAGTACTTC. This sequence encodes CASSIGTAPSYEQYF. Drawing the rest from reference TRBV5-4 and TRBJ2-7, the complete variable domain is ETGVTQSPTHLIKTRGQQVTLRCSSQSGHNTVSWYQQALGQGPQFIFQYYREEENGRGNFPPRFSGLQFPNYSSELNVNALELDDSALYLCASSIGTAPSYEQYFGPGTRLTVT.

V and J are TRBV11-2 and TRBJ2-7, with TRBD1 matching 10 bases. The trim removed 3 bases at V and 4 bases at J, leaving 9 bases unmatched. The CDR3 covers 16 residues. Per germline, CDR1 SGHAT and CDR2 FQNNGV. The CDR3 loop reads CASSFDPGQGRYEQYF. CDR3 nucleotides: TGTGCCAGCAGCTTCGATCCGGGACAGGGGAGGTACGAGCAGTACTTC.

CDR3 loop: CASSLEVAAEQFF. DNA for the CDR3: TGCGCCAGCAGCTTGGAAGTGGCGGCTGAGCAGTTCTTC. J is TRBJ2-1 and V is TRBV5-1; D unresolved. The CDR3 is 13 residues long. The V gene's germline CDR1 is SGHRS and CDR2 YFSETQ. V was trimmed by 0 bases and J by 9 bases, leaving 10 bases between them.